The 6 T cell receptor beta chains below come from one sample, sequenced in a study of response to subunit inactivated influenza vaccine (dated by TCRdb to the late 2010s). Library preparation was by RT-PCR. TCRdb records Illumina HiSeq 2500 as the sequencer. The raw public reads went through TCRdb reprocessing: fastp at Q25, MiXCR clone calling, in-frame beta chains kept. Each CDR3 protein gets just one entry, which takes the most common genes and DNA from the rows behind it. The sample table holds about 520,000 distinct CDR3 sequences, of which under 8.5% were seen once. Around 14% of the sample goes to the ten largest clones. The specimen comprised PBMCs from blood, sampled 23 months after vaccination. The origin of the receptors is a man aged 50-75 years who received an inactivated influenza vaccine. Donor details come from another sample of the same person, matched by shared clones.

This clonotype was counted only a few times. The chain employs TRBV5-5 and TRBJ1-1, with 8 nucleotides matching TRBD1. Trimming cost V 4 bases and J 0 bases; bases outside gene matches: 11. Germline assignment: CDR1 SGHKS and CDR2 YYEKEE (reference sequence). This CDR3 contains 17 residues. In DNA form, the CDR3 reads TGTGCCAGCAGCCCACCACCGGGACAGGTCATGAACACTGAAGCTTTCTTT. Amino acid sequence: CASSPPPGQVMNTEAFF.

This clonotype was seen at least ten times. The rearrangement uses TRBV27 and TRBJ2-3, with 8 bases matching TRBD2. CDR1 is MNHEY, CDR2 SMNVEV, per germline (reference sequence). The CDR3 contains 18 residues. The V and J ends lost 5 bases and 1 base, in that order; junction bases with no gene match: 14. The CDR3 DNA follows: TGTGCCAGCAGTCCTCGGTTAGCCCTCGGGAGGGGCACAGATACGCAGTATTTT. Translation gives CASSPRLALGRGTDTQYF.

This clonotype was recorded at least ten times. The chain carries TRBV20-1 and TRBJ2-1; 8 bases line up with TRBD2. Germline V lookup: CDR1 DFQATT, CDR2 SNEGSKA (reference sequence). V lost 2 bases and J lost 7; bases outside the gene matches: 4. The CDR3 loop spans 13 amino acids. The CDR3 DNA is TGCAGTGCTAGACCGGGACTAGGGAATGAGCAGTTCTTC. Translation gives CSARPGLGNEQFF.

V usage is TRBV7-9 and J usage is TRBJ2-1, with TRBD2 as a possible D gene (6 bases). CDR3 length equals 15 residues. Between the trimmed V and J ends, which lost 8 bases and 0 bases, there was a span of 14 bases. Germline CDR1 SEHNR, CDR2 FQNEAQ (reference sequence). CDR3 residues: CASDLVGGSYNEQFF. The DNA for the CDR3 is TGTGCCAGCGACCTCGTCGGGGGCTCCTACAATGAGCAGTTCTTC.

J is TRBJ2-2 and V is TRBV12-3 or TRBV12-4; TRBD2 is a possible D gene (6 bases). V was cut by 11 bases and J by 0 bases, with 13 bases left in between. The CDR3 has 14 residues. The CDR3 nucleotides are TGTGCCGTCAGGCCGGGGGCGAACACCGGGGAGCTGTTTTTT. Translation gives CAVRPGANTGELFF.

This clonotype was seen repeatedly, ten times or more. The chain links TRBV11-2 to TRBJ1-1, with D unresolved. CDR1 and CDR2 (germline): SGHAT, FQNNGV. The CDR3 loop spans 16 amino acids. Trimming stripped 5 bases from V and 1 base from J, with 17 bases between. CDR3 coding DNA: TGTGCCAGCAGCCTAGGAGGAGGGAGGACGAACACTGAAGCTTTCTTT. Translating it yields CASSLGGGRTNTEAFF.